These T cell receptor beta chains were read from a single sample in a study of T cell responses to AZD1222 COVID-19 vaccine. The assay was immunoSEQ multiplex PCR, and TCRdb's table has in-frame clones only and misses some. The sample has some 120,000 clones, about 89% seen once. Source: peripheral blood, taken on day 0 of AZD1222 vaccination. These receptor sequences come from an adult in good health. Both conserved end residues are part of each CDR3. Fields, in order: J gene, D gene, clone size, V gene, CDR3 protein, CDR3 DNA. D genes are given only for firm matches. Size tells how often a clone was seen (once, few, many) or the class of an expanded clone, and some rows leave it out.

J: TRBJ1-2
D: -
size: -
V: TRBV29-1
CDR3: CSVEDPQDYGYTF
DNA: TGCAGCGTTGAAGATCCACAGGACTATGGCTACACCTTC

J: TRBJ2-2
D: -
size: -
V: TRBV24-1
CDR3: CATSDPDSGELFF
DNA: TGTGCCACCAGTGATCCCGACTCCGGGGAGCTGTTTTTT

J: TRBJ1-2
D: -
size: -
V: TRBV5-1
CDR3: CASRPILGFFGYTF
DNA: TGCGCCAGCAGACCTATTCTGGGGTTCTTTGGCTACACCTTC

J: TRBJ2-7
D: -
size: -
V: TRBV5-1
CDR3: CASSWQGQNYEQYF
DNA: TGCGCCAGCAGCTGGCAAGGACAGAACTACGAGCAGTACTTC

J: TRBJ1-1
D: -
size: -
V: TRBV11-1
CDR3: CASSLASMNTEAFF
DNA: TGTGCCAGCAGCTTAGCCAGTATGAACACTGAAGCTTTCTTT

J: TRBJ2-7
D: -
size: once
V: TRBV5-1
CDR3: CASSQGGEGYEQYF
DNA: TGCGCCAGCAGTCAGGGGGGCGAGGGATACGAGCAGTACTTC

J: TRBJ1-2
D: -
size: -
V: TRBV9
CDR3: CASSIRDHYGYTF
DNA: TGTGCCAGCAGCATCCGGGACCACTATGGCTACACCTTC

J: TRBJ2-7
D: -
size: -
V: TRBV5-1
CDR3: CASSFQGSYEQYF
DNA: TGCGCCAGCAGCTTTCAGGGATCCTACGAGCAGTACTTC

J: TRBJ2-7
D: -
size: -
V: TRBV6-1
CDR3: CASSGWGGAPSYEQYF
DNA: TGTGCCAGCAGTGGCTGGGGGGGGGCCCCCTCCTACGAGCAGTACTTC

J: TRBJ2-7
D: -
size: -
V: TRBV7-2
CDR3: CASSSPLYEQYF
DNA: TGTGCCAGCAGTTCCCCCCTCTACGAGCAGTACTTC

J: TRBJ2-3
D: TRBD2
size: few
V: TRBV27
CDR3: CASSLPPGGRNTQYF
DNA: TGTGCCAGCAGTTTACCGCCGGGCGGGAGGAATACGCAGTATTTT

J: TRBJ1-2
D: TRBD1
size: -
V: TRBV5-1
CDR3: CASSLGQGAYGYTF
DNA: TGCGCCAGCAGCCTGGGGCAGGGGGCCTATGGCTACACCTTC

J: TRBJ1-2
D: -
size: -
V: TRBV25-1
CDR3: CASSESVYGYTF
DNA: TGTGCCAGCAGTGAATCAGTCTATGGCTACACCTTC

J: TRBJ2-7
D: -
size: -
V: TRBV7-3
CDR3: CASSTQGGPYEQYF
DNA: TGTGCCAGCAGCACACAGGGAGGGCCCTACGAGCAGTACTTC

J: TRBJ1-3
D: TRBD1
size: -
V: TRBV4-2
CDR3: CASSQELGGRDRSSGNTIYF
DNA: TGTGCCAGCAGCCAAGAATTGGGAGGACGGGACAGATCCTCTGGAAACACCATATATTTT

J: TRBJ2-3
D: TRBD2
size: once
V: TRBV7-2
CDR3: CASSLSGGRADTQYF
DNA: TGTGCCAGCAGCTTATCTGGCGGGAGGGCGGATACGCAGTATTTT

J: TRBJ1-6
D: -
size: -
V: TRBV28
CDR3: CASSSWTQYDNSPLHF
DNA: TGTGCCAGCAGTTCATGGACCCAATACGATAATTCACCCCTCCACTTT

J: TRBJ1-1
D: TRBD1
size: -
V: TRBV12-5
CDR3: CASGLVTGVGEAFF
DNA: TGTGCTAGTGGTTTGGTCACAGGGGTAGGCGAAGCTTTCTTT

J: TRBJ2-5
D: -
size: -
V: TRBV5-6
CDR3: CASSRGTAGTQYF
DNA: TGTGCCAGCAGCAGAGGGACAGCGGGGACCCAGTACTTC

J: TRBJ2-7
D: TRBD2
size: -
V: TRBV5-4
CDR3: CASSPPGLTTYEQYF
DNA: TGTGCCAGCAGCCCCCCGGGACTAACCACCTACGAGCAGTACTTC

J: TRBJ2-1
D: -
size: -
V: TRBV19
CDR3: CASSLTPGSYNEQFF
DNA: TGTGCCAGTAGTTTGACACCTGGGTCTTACAATGAGCAGTTCTTC

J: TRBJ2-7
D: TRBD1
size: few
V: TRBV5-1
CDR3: CASSLGDRGPWEQYF
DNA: TGCGCCAGCAGCTTAGGGGACAGGGGTCCCTGGGAGCAGTACTTC

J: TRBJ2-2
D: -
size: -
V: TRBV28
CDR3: CASSLSSAGELFF
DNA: TGTGCCAGCAGTTTATCTAGCGCCGGGGAGCTGTTTTTT

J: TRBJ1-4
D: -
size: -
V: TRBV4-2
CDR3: CASSQGGIATNEKLFF
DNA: TGTGCCAGCAGCCAAGGAGGAATTGCAACTAATGAAAAACTGTTTTTT

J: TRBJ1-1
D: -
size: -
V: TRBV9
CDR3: CASSAPVGGYTEAFF
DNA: TGTGCCAGCAGCGCCCCGGTGGGGGGGTACACTGAAGCTTTCTTT

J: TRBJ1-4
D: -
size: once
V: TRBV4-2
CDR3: CASSQGSLATNEKLFF
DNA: TGTGCCAGCAGCCAAGGATCCCTTGCAACTAATGAAAAACTGTTTTTT

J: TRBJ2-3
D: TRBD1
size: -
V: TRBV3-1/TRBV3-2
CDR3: CASSRAGQGGESTDTQYF
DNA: TGTGCCAGCAGCCGCGCGGGACAGGGGGGTGAAAGCACAGATACGCAGTATTTT

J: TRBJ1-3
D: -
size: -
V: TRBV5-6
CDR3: CASSPQSGRGNTIYF
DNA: TGTGCCAGCAGCCCACAGTCGGGGCGAGGAAACACCATATATTTT

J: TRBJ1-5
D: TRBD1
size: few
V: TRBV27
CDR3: CASSLLEVDRSNQPQHF
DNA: TGTGCCAGCAGTTTATTGGAGGTGGACAGGAGCAATCAGCCCCAGCATTTT

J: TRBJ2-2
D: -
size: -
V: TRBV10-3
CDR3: CAIRGSANTGELFF
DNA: TGTGCCATCAGGGGCTCGGCAAACACCGGGGAGCTGTTTTTT

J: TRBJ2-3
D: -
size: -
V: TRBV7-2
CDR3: CASSPRRRERGDTQYF
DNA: TGTGCCAGCAGCCCCCGGAGACGGGAACGGGGAGATACGCAGTATTTT

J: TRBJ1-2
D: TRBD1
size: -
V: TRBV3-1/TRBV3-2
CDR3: CASSPRQGGYGYTF
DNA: TGTGCCAGCAGCCCCCGACAGGGTGGGTATGGCTACACCTTC

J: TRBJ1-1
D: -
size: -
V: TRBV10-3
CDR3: CAISSGTFTAGAEAFF
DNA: TGTGCCATCAGCTCCGGGACATTCACCGCGGGGGCTGAAGCTTTCTTT